This entry describes one TCR beta chain. As yet, its antigen is unknown. The PCR ran on 60 Vbeta and 13 Jbeta primers. Sequenced by immunoSEQ multiplex PCR; TCRdb stores in-frame clones only, minus some. Of 200,000 to 300,000 clones in the sample, roughly four fifths were seen once. CDR3 length equals 18 residues. Germline CDR1 is MNHNS and CDR2 is SASEGT. The junction had 12 bases not matched to a gene; V was cut back by 4 bases and J by 4 bases. The data originate from a study of cytomegalovirus exposure and HLA in healthy donors. Study-wide points: Most of the CMV-associated TCR beta chains (in a later analysis) appeared to be HLA-restricted. In vitro assays verified that three CMV-associated chains recognized CMV antigens specifically. With later analysis, a missense DCLRE1C variant became linked to TCR beta V- and J-gene trimming. When the data were analyzed later, several of the most significant clusters appeared to be linked to common viral pathogens.

This chain uses TRBV6-1 with TRBJ2-6; 8 bases match TRBD1. The source is a woman in her forties in good health and CMV-seropositive. Sample: PBMCs. The DNA of the CDR3 is TGTGCCAGCAGTGCGGACAGGGCTCTCCCAGGGGGGGCCAACGTCCTGACTTTC. Protein sequence: CASSADRALPGGANVLTF.